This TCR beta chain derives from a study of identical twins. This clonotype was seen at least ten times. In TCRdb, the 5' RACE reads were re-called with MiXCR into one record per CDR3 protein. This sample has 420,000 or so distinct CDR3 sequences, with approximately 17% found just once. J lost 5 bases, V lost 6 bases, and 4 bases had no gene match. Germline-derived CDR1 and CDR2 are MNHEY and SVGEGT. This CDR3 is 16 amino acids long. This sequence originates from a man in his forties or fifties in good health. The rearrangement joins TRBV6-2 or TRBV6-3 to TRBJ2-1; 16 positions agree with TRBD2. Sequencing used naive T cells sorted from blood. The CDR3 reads CASRPGLAGGNNEQFF. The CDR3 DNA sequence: TGTGCCAGCAGACCGGGACTAGCGGGGGGGAACAATGAGCAGTTCTTC.